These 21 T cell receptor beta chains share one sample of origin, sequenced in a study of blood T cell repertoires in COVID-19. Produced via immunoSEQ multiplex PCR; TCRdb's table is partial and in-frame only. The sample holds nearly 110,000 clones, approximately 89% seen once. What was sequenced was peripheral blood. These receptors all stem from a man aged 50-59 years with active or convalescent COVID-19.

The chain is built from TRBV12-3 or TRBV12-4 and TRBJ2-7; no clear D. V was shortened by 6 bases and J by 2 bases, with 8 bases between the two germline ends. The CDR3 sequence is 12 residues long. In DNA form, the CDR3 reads TGTGCCAGCAGCCTCTCCCCCTACGAGCAGTACTTC. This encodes CASSLSPYEQYF.

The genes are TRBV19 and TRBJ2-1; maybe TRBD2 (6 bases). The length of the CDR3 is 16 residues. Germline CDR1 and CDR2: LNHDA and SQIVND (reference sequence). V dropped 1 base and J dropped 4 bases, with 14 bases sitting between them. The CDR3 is CASSIVTGVKYNEQFF. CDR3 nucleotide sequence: TGTGCCAGTAGTATAGTAACGGGAGTGAAGTACAATGAGCAGTTCTTC.

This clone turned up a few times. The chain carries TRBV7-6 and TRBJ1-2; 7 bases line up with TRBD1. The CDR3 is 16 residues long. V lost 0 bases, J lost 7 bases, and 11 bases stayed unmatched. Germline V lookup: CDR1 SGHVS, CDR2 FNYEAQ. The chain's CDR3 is CASSLASGQDTTGYTF. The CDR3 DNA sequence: TGTGCCAGCAGCTTAGCGAGCGGACAGGACACGACTGGCTACACCTTC.

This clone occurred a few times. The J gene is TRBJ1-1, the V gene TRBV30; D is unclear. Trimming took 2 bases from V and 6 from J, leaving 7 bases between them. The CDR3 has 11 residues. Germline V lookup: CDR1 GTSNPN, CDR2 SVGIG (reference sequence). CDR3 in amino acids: CAWSLSAEAFF. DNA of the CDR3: TGTGCCTGGAGTCTTAGCGCTGAAGCTTTCTTT.

The CDR3 spells CASSETGQDNSPLHF. CDR3 nucleotides: TGTGCCAGCAGTGAAACCGGACAGGATAATTCACCCCTCCACTTT. The chain couples TRBV6-1 to TRBJ1-6; the match to TRBD1 covers 7 bases. Germline V CDR1 and CDR2: MNHNS, SASEGT. This CDR3 spans 15 amino acids. J gave up 5 bases and V 2 bases, and 3 bases lay outside the gene matches.

CDR3 bases: TGTGCCAGCACCTGGGCTTTCACAGATACGCAGTATTTT. It encodes CASTWAFTDTQYF. The rearrangement links TRBV7-9 to TRBJ2-3; D unresolved. Germline CDR1 SEHNR, CDR2 FQNEAQ (reference sequence). This CDR3 is built from 13 residues. Trimming shortened V by 7 bases and J by 2 bases, and 10 bases separated the two germline ends.

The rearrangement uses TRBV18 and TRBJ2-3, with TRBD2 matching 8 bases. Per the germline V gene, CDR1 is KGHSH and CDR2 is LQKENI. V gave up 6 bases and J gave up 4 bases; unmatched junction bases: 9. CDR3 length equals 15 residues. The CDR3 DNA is TGTGCCAGCTCTCCCGGGACTAGTAAATCAGATACGCAGTATTTT. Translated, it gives CASSPGTSKSDTQYF.

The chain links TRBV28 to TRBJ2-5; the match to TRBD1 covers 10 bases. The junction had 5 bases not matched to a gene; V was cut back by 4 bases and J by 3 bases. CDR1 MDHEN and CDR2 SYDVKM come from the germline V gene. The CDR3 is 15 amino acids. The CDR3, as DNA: TGTGCCAGCAGTTACGCCGGGACAGGGGAAGAGACCCAGTACTTC. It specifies CASSYAGTGEETQYF.

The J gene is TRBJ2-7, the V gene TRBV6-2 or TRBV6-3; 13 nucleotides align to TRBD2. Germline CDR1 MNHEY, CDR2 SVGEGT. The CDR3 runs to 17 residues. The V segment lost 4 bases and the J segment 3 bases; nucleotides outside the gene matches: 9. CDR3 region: CASSFRTSGSYNYEQYF. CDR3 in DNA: TGTGCCAGCAGTTTCCGGACTAGCGGGAGTTACAACTACGAGCAGTACTTC.

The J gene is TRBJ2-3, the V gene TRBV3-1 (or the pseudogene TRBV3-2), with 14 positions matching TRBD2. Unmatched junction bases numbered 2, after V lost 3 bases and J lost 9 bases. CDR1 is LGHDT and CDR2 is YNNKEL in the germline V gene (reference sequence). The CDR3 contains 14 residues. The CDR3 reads CASSQGLAGDTQYF. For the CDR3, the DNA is TGTGCCAGCAGCCAGGGACTAGCGGGAGACACGCAGTATTTT.

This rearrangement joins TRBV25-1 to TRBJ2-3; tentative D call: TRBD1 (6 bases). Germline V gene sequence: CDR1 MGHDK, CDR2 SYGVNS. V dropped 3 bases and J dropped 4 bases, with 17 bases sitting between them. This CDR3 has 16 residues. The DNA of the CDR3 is TGTGCCAGCAGTGACCCCGCAGGGGTAGGTGCAGATACGCAGTATTTT. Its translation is CASSDPAGVGADTQYF.

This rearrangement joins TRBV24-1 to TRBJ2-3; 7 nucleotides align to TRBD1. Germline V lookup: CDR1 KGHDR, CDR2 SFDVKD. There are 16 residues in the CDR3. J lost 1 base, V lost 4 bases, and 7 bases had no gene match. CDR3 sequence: CATSEPTGARTDTQYF. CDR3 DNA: TGTGCCACCAGTGAGCCTACAGGGGCCCGCACAGATACGCAGTATTTT.

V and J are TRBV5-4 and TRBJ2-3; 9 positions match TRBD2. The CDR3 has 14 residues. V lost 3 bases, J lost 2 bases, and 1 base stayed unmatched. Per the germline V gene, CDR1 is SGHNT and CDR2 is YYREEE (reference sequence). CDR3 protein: CASSWTSVTDTQYF. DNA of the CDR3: TGTGCCAGCAGCTGGACTAGCGTCACAGATACGCAGTATTTT.

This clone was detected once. The DNA of the CDR3 is TGTGCCAGCAGTGCAGCCCGAGAAGAGACCCAGTACTTC. It specifies CASSAAREETQYF. The chain uses TRBV2 and TRBJ2-5, with no clear D. Deletions cut 4 bases from V and 3 bases from J, with 9 bases between. The CDR3 runs 13 residues. Germline assignment: CDR1 SNHLY and CDR2 FYNNEI.

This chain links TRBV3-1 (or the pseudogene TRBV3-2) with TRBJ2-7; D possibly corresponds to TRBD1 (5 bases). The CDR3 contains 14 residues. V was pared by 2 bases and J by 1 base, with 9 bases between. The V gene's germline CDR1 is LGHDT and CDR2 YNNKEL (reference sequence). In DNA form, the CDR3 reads TGTGCCAGCAGCCAACGACAGATTTCCTACGAGCAGTACTTC. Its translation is CASSQRQISYEQYF.

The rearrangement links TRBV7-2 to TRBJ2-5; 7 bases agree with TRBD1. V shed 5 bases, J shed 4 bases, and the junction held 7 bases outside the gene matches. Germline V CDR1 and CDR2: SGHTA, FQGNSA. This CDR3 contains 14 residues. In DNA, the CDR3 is TGTGCCAGCAGCAAAGTCCGGGACAGAGAGACCCAGTACTTC. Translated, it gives CASSKVRDRETQYF.

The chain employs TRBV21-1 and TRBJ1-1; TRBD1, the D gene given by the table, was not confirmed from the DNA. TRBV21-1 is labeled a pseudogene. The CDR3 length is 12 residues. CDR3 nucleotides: TGTGCCATCACAGGGTGGGAAACTGAAGCTTTCTTT. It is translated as CAITGWETEAFF.

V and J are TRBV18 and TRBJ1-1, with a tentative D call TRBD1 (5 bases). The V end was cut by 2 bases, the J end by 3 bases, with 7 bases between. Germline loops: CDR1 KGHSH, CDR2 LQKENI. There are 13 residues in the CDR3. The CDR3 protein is CASSPGDYTEAFF. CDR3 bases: TGTGCCAGCTCACCAGGGGACTACACTGAAGCTTTCTTT.

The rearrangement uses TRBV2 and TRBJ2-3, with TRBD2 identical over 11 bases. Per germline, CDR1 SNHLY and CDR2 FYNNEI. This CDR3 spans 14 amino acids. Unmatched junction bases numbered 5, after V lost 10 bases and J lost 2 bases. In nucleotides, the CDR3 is TGTGCCACCCAGGGACTAGCGGCCACAGATACGCAGTATTTT. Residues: CATQGLAATDTQYF.

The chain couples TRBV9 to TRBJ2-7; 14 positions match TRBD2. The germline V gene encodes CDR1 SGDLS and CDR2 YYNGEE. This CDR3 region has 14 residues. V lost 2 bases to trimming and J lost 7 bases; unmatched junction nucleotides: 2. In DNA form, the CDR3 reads TGTGCCAGCAGCGTGGGACTAGCGGGAGATGAGCAGTACTTC. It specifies CASSVGLAGDEQYF. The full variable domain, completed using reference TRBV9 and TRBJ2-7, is DSGVTQTPKHLITATGQRVTLRCSPRSGDLSVYWYQQSLDQGLQFLIQYYNGEERAKGNILERFSAQQFPDLHSELNLSSLELGDSALYFCASSVGLAGDEQYFGPGTRLTVT.

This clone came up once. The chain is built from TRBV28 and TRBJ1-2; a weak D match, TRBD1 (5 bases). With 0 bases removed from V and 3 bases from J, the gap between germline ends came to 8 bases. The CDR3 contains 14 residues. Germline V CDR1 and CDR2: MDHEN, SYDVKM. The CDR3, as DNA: TGTGCCAGCAGTTTATGGGGGGGAGACTATGGCTACACCTTC. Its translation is CASSLWGGDYGYTF.